The text below deals with one T cell receptor beta chain. Its antigen is currently unknown. MiXCR, run by TCRdb on the reads, gives a single entry per CDR3 protein. The sample holds about 270,000 distinct CDR3 sequences, approximately 22% seen once. The entry originates in a study of T cell repertoires in cytomegalovirus infection. Turning to the study itself: CMV epitopes in the study were HLA-C-restricted (recently identified) and HLA-B-restricted (well studied).

V lost 3 bases and J 6 bases, leaving 11 bases between the germline ends. The CDR3 spans 13 residues. Germline V gene sequence: CDR1 MNHEY, CDR2 SVGAGI. Overall study results and limits: The cumulative frequency of public TCR beta families identified carriers of CMV plus the relevant HLA. HLA-C-restricted CMV clonotypes gave the most frequent clonotype in two of eight donors.

The clonotype was recovered from a human donor in good health (CMV status not recorded). Some clones in this sample may be carry-over from other donors' samples. The sequencing here drew on cultured PBMCs, taken from culture after CMV antigen stimulation. The chain combines TRBV6-5 with TRBJ1-1; no definite D call. The CDR3 sequence is CASSYGPTAEAFF. The CDR3 bases are TGTGCCAGCAGTTATGGACCCACAGCTGAAGCTTTCTTT.